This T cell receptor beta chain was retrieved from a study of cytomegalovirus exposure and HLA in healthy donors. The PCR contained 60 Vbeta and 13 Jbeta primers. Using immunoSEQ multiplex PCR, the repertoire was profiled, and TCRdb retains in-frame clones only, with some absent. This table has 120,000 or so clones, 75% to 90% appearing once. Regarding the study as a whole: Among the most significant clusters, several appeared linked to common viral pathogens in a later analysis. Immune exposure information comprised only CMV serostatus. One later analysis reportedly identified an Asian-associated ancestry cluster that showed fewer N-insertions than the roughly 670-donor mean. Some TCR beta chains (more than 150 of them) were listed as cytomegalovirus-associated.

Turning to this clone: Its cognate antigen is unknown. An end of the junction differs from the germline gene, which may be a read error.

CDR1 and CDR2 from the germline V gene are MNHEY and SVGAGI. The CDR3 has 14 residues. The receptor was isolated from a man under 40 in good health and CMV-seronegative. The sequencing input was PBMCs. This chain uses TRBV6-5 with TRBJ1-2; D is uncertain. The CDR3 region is CASSGTDFYYGYTF. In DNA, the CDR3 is TGTGCCAGCAGTGGAACTGATTTTTACTACGGCTACACCTTC.